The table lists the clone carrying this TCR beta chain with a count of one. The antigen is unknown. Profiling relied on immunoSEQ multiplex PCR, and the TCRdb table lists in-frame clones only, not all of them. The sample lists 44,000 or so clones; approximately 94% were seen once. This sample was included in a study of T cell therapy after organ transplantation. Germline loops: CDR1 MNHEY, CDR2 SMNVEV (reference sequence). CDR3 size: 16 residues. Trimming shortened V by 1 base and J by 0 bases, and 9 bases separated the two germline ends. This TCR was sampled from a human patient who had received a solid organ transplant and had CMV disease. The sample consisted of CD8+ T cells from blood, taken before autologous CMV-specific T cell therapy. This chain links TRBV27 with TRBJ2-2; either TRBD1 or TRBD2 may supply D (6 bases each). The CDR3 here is CASSLFGGSNTGELFF. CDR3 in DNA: TGTGCCAGCAGTTTATTCGGGGGCTCGAACACCGGGGAGCTGTTTTTT.